The source of this T cell receptor beta chain is a study of post-analysis software for immune sequencing data. About the study: Relapsing-remitting, secondary progressive and progressive-relapsing multiple sclerosis were all included among the disease courses. Notes on the study in general: Controls showed significantly higher normalized Chao1 diversity than did multiple sclerosis patients. Higher frequency in patients than in controls was seen for about 5 TRBV segments, with TRBV5-6, TRBV5-1 and TRBV20-1 among them.

This CDR3 has 13 amino acids. Germline-derived CDR1 and CDR2 are SQVTM and ANQGSEA. Each TCR beta cDNA library carried unique molecular identifiers. Researchers reported approximately 500,000 cDNA molecules coming from roughly 0.93 to 9.6 million T cells. Each CDR3 protein gets one entry after TCRdb re-called the PCR reads with MiXCR. The table has hundreds of thousands of distinct CDR3 sequences, roughly 27% seen once. The table lists this clonotype with a few counts. What it binds is not known. The clonotype originates from a girl aged 10-17 years with multiple sclerosis. Sequenced sample: blood. J is TRBJ2-3 and V is TRBV29-1; the D call may be TRBD1 or TRBD2 (6 bases each). CDR3 bases: TGCACCCTCCGGGGGCAGATCACAGATACGCAGTATTTT. Protein: CTLRGQITDTQYF.